The clone carrying this T cell receptor beta chain showed up just once. Its cognate antigen is unknown. This record comes from a study of T cells in localized non-small cell lung cancer. Overall study findings and caveats: There was higher T cell clonality in uninvolved adjacent lung than in tumor, and it was highest there. Longer overall survival was seen with higher T cell density measured in blood.

Clones were read by immunoSEQ multiplex PCR, and TCRdb kept only the in-frame ones, dropping some. The profile shows 30,000 to 35,000 clones, 70% to 90% of them singletons. CDR1 and CDR2 from the germline V gene are SGHTA and FQGNSA. CDR3 length: 15 residues. V shed 5 bases and J shed 5 bases, with 13 bases lying between them. This TCR was recovered from a female donor of 60 years or more with stage I lung adenocarcinoma. The material was peripheral blood, obtained before any cancer treatment. The V call is TRBV7-2, the J call TRBJ1-6; perhaps TRBD1 as D (6 bases). CDR3 in amino acids: CASSKAGHNNSPLHF. CDR3 nucleotide sequence: TGTGCCAGCAGCAAAGCGGGACACAATAATTCACCCCTCCACTTT. Full variable domain (remainder filled in from reference TRBV7-2 and TRBJ1-6): GAGVSQSPSNKVTEKGKDVELRCDPISGHTALYWYRQSLGQGLEFLIYFQGNSAPDKSGLPSDRFSAERTGGSVSTLTIQRTQQEDSAVYLCASSKAGHNNSPLHFGNGTRLTVT.